The T cell receptor beta chain under discussion was sequenced for a study of blood T cell repertoires in COVID-19. Overall study: Acute and convalescent COVID-19 specimens originated in the United States, Italy and Spain.

The germline CDR1 and CDR2 sequences are MNHEY and SMNVEV (reference sequence). Deletions cut 5 bases from V and 5 bases from J, with 16 bases between. The CDR3 contains 14 residues. Cohorts were assigned according to the clinical history that participants reported. Recovery meant two consecutive negative NP/OP PCR tests, professional clearance, or resolved symptoms. Under the authors' procedure: Reference gene primers were amplified, and this amplification served to estimate nucleated cell counts. The table came from immunoSEQ multiplex PCR; TCRdb's copy has only in-frame clones and leaves some out. V and J calls plus clone size are reproduced from that table; the DNA served to infer D and trimming. The sample carries about 250,000 clones, under 90% recorded once.

The TCR comes from a man between 40 and 49 years old who had recovered from COVID-19. Sequenced: PBMCs or T cells enriched from blood (not recorded which). The chain links TRBV27 to TRBJ2-7, with TRBD1 as a possible D gene (5 bases). CDR3 sequence reads: CASSQRWQGNEQYF. The CDR3 coding sequence is TGTGCCAGCAGTCAACGTTGGCAGGGCAACGAGCAGTACTTC.